The source of this T cell receptor (beta chain) is a study of blood T cells in healthy people across ages. Broader study findings: It was held that the diversity estimates obtained from one million T cells were underestimates. More naive CD4+ cells and higher diversity were found in long-lived than in aged donors.

Combining a sample-barcoded 5' primer with a J-beta primer mix, a second PCR ran for roughly 7 to 12 cycles. TCRdb reprocessed the 5' RACE reads with MiXCR, giving one entry per CDR3 protein. This table has hundreds of thousands of distinct CDR3 sequences, around 21% appearing once. Trimming shortened V by 1 base and J by 5 bases, and 14 bases separated the two germline ends. The CDR3 covers 15 residues. The V gene's germline CDR1 is SGHDN and CDR2 FVKESK. A remark on this clonotype: Its target is unknown.

Each sample yielded at least 5.5 micrograms of PBMC total RNA. Sequenced material: blood. The chain couples TRBV14 to TRBJ2-5; no definite D call. The source of this sequence is a man aged 70 or older in good health. The CDR3 spells CASSQVGRRSETQYF. In nucleotides, the CDR3 is TGTGCCAGCAGCCAAGTAGGCAGGCGGTCGGAGACCCAGTACTTC.